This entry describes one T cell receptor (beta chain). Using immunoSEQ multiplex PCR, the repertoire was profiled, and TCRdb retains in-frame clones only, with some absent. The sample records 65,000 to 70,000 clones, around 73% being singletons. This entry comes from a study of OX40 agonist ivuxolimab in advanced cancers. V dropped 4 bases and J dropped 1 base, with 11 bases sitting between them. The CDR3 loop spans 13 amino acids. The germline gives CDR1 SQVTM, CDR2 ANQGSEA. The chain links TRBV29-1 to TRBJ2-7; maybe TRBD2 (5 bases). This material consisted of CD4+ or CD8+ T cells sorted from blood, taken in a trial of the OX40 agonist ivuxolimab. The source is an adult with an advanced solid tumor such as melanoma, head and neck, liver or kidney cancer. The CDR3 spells CSVGASRSYEQYF. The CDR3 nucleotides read TGCAGCGTTGGGGCTAGCAGATCCTACGAGCAGTACTTC.